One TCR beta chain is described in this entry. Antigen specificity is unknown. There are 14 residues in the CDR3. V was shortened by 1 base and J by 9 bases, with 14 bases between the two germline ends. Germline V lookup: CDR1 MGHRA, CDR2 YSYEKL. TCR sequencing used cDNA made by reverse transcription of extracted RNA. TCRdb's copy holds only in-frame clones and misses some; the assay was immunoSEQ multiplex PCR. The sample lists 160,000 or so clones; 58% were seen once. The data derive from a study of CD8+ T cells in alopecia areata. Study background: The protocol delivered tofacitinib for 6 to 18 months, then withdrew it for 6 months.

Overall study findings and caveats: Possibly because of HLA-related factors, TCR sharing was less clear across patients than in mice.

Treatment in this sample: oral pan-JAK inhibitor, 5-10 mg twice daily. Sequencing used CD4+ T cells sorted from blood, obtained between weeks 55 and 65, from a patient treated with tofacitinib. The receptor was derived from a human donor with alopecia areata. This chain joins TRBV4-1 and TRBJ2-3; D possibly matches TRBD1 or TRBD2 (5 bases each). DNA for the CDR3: TGCGCCAGCAGCCAAGTATCGGGGACGGGGACGCAGTATTTT. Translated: CASSQVSGTGTQYF.